These 18 T cell receptor beta chains were all obtained from the same sample, sequenced in a study of CD8 T cells in Susac syndrome. RNA, at about 0.45 to 1 ug, was reverse transcribed with random hexamers. TCRdb fed the immunoSEQ multiplex PCR reads into MiXCR, producing one record per CDR3 protein. The repertoire includes about 180,000 distinct CDR3 sequences, around 95% of them detected once, and about 0.15% sits in the top ten. The sample comprised CD8+ T cells from PBMCs. The receptors originated from a human donor with multiple sclerosis.

CDR3 DNA sequence: TGTGCCAGCAGCTTACGGGTAGACAATGAGCAGTTCTTC. It yields the protein CASSLRVDNEQFF. The V and J genes are TRBV7-9 and TRBJ2-1; D is unclear. Germline V gene data show CDR1 as SEHNR and CDR2 as FQNEAQ (reference sequence). The V end lost 2 bases, the J end lost 5 bases, and 7 bases lay between the germline ends. CDR3 size: 13 residues.

The rearrangement uses TRBV20-1 and TRBJ2-7; D is uncertain. Per the germline V gene, CDR1 is DFQATT and CDR2 is SNEGSKA (reference sequence). Trimming removed 0 bases from V and 5 bases from J, with 8 bases in between. The CDR3 loop spans 12 amino acids. For the CDR3, the DNA is TGCAGTGCTAGAGAATTGGAGAACGAGCAGTACTTC. Its translation: CSARELENEQYF.

The CDR3 sequence is CASSFGSNYGYTF. The CDR3 region has the DNA TGTGCCAGCAGTTTTGGGTCTAACTATGGCTACACCTTC. The rearrangement uses TRBV27 and TRBJ1-2; D gene unclear. This CDR3 region has 13 residues. CDR1 and CDR2 (germline): MNHEY, SMNVEV (reference sequence). V shed 3 bases and J shed 0 bases, with 5 bases lying between them.

V gene TRBV4-1 combines with J gene TRBJ2-7; D ambiguous. V lost 4 bases and J 5 bases, leaving 6 bases between the germline ends. The germline V gene encodes CDR1 MGHRA and CDR2 YSYEKL. This CDR3 is 11 amino acids long. The CDR3 loop is CASSRFDEQYF. DNA of the CDR3: TGCGCCAGCAGCCGCTTTGACGAGCAGTACTTC.

This clonotype came up once. This chain uses TRBV27 with TRBJ2-7, with D possibly being TRBD1 (6 bases). The CDR3 consists of 13 residues. V lost 5 bases, J lost 1 base, and 9 bases lay in between. Per the germline V gene, CDR1 is MNHEY and CDR2 is SMNVEV (reference sequence). The CDR3 loop reads CASSTGQSYEQYF. DNA for the CDR3: TGTGCCAGCAGTACCGGACAGTCCTACGAGCAGTACTTC.

The V call is TRBV5-6, the J call TRBJ2-7, with unresolved D. This CDR3 spans 12 amino acids. CDR1 and CDR2 from the germline V gene are SGHDT and YYEEEE. Trimming left V 1 base short and J 4 bases short, with 6 bases between. The CDR3: CASSLRNYEQYF. Here the CDR3 DNA reads TGTGCCAGCAGCTTGAGGAATTACGAGCAGTACTTC.

The genes are TRBV6-6 and TRBJ2-3, with D maybe TRBD1 (5 bases). Germline V lookup: CDR1 MNHNY, CDR2 SVGAGI (reference sequence). CDR3 size: 15 residues. V lost 5 bases to trimming and J lost 2 bases, with 14 bases between them. The CDR3 DNA sequence: TGTGCCAGCAGTGAGACAGCTTTCCCCACAGATACGCAGTATTTT. Encoded protein: CASSETAFPTDTQYF.

The chain is built from TRBV2 and TRBJ1-2, with D unclear. Germline V gene data show CDR1 as SNHLY and CDR2 as FYNNEI. The length of the CDR3 is 10 residues. Trimming took 4 bases from V and 13 from J, leaving 10 bases between them. CDR3 DNA sequence: TGTGCCAGCAGTGCCCCAGATACCACCTTC. Amino acid sequence: CASSAPDTTF.

This clonotype is a singleton in its sample. The chain is built from TRBV7-8 and TRBJ1-1; D possibly corresponds to TRBD1 (5 bases). The V end was cut by 2 bases, the J end by 0 bases, with 7 bases between. Germline assignment: CDR1 SGHVS and CDR2 FQNEAQ. CDR3 length: 14 amino acids. The CDR3 DNA sequence: TGTGCCAGCAGCTTATGGGGCCTGAACACTGAAGCTTTCTTT. Residues: CASSLWGLNTEAFF.

Only one count was recorded for this clonotype. The chain combines TRBV20-1 with TRBJ1-4; 9 nucleotides align to TRBD1. Germline-derived CDR1 and CDR2 are DFQATT and SNEGSKA (reference sequence). V shed 3 bases, J shed 6 bases, and the junction held 11 bases outside the gene matches. CDR3 length equals 16 residues. DNA of the CDR3: TGCAGTGCTAGTGGCACCCAACAGGGGGCTCATGAAAAACTGTTTTTT. Residues: CSASGTQQGAHEKLFF.

J is TRBJ2-1 and V is TRBV11-2, with no clear D. The CDR3 is 12 amino acids. V shed 5 bases and J shed 6 bases, with 8 bases lying between them. CDR1 and CDR2 (germline): SGHAT, FQNNGV. The CDR3 here is CASSLMPNEQFF. The CDR3 DNA is TGTGCCAGCAGCCTAATGCCCAATGAGCAGTTCTTC.

This chain connects TRBV19 to TRBJ2-3, with 11 positions matching TRBD2. CDR3 length equals 15 residues. Germline CDR1 and CDR2: LNHDA and SQIVND (reference sequence). V was clipped by 7 bases and J by 2 bases; unmatched bases: 5. In nucleotides, the CDR3 is TGTGCCAGTACAAAGGGACTAGCGGTCACAGATACGCAGTATTTT. Translated, it gives CASTKGLAVTDTQYF.

This chain joins TRBV7-9 and TRBJ2-7; D is unresolved. Per the germline V gene, CDR1 is SEHNR and CDR2 is FQNEAQ (reference sequence). The CDR3 is 13 residues long. V was trimmed by 1 base and J by 7 bases, leaving 11 bases between them. CDR3 sequence: CASSLGPVWEQYF. The CDR3 DNA follows: TGTGCCAGCAGCTTAGGTCCAGTTTGGGAGCAGTACTTC.

The V call is TRBV20-1, the J call TRBJ2-2; perhaps TRBD2 as D (6 bases). This CDR3 is 12 amino acids long. The germline CDR1 and CDR2 sequences are DFQATT and SNEGSKA (reference sequence). Trimming removed 3 bases at V and 8 bases at J, with 10 bases between. CDR3 amino acids: CSASPRGGELFF. Written as DNA, the CDR3 is TGCAGTGCTAGCCCCCGGGGGGGGGAGCTGTTTTTT.

This chain connects TRBV3-1 to TRBJ2-5, with D possibly TRBD1 on 5 matching bases. Deletions cut 0 bases from V and 7 bases from J, with 18 bases between. The CDR3 totals 16 residues. Germline lookup yields CDR1 LGHDT and CDR2 YNNKEL (reference sequence). The CDR3 spells CASSQDFPGYGGTQYF. The DNA for the CDR3 is TGTGCCAGCAGCCAAGATTTCCCAGGGTATGGCGGGACCCAGTACTTC.

This clonotype was counted a few times. CDR3 in amino acids: CASSLNQPQHF. The DNA of the CDR3 is TGTGCCAGCAGTTTGAATCAGCCCCAGCATTTT. V is TRBV28 and J is TRBJ1-5, with no clear D. Germline assignment: CDR1 MDHEN and CDR2 SYDVKM. The CDR3 is made up of 11 amino acids. V lost 3 bases and J 4 bases, leaving 1 base between the germline ends. The whole variable domain, filled in from reference TRBV28 and TRBJ1-5, reads DVKVTQSSRYLVKRTGEKVFLECVQDMDHENMFWYRQDPGLGLRLIYFSYDVKMKEKGDIPEGYSVSREKKERFSLILESASTNQTSMYLCASSLNQPQHFGDGTRLSIL.

The chain carries TRBV27 and TRBJ2-1, with 8 bases lining up with TRBD2. The V gene's germline CDR1 is MNHEY and CDR2 SMNVEV (reference sequence). V lost 3 bases to trimming and J lost 5 bases; unmatched junction nucleotides: 3. This CDR3 region has 14 residues. The chain's CDR3 is CASSLELADNEQFF. The CDR3 DNA reads as TGTGCCAGCAGTTTGGAACTAGCGGACAATGAGCAGTTCTTC.

The rearrangement joins TRBV25-1 to TRBJ2-7; D not certain. The germline CDR1 and CDR2 sequences are MGHDK and SYGVNS. This CDR3 has 10 residues. V lost 6 bases, J lost 12 bases, and 12 bases lay in between. CDR3 residues: CASRGYELYF. The CDR3 DNA reads TGTGCCAGCAGAGGGTACGAGTTGTACTTC.